This T cell receptor (beta chain) is from a study of cytomegalovirus exposure and HLA in healthy donors. Study in general: Early release data held 75 million to 90 million unique TCRs from HLA-typed donors.

The CDR3 is 18 residues long. Germline V lookup: CDR1 SGHTA, CDR2 FQGTGA. Germline trimming cut 0 bases from V and 0 bases from J; bases unmatched to any gene: 5. Overall study results and limits: The Asian-associated ancestry cluster reportedly had fewer N-insertions than the approximately 650-donor mean in a later analysis. When presence/absence was analysed, sequencing depth was taken to be roughly uniform across donors.

For this clone: Its antigen is unknown.

13 Jbeta primers and 60 Vbeta primers were used for the PCR. In the authors' methods: Per a later analysis, the number of unique TCR beta chains was approximately 80 million, of which about 10 million were shared. Produced via immunoSEQ multiplex PCR; TCRdb's table is partial and in-frame only. Clonal size and the V and J genes are those of that table, whereas D and trimming came from the DNA. The table lists around 80,000 clones, 70% to 85% of them singletons, with over 7.5% in the top ten. The chain has TRBV7-3 and TRBJ2-6, with 7 bases matching TRBD1. This TCR was sampled from a man between 35 and 55 years old in good health and CMV-seropositive. Source material: PBMCs. The CDR3 sequence is CASSLTGTANSGANVLTF. In DNA, the CDR3 is TGTGCCAGCAGCTTAACCGGGACAGCGAACTCTGGGGCCAACGTCCTGACTTTC.